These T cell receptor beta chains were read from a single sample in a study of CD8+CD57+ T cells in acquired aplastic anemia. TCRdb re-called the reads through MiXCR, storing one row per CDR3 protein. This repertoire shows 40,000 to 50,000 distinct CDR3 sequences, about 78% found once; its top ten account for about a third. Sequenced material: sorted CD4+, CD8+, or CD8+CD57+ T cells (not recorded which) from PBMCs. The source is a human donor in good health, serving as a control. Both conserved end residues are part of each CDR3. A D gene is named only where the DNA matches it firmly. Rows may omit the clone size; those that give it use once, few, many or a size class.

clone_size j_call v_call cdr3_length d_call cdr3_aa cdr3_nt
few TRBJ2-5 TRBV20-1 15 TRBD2 CSAVRTSGDQETQYF TGCAGTGCTGTCAGGACTAGCGGGGATCAAGAGACCCAGTACTTC
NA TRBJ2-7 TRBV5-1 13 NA CASSLAGGREQYF TGCGCCAGCAGCTTGGCCGGGGGGCGCGAGCAGTACTTC
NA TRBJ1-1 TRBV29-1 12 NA CSVPVMNTEAFF TGCAGCGTTCCGGTGATGAACACTGAAGCTTTCTTT
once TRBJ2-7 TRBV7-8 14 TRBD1 CASSYRDSDDEQYF TGTGCCAGCAGCTACCGGGACAGCGACGACGAGCAGTACTTC
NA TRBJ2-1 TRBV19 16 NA CASSISEGYSTDTQFF TGTGCCAGTAGTATATCCGAGGGGTATAGCACAGATACGCAGTTCTTC
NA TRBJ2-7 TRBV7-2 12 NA CASSKDSYEQYF TGTGCCAGCAGCAAAGACAGCTACGAGCAGTACTTC
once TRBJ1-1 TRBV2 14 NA CASSVQLMNTEAFF TGTGCCAGCAGTGTTCAGCTTATGAACACTGAAGCTTTCTTT
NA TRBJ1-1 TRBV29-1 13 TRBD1 CSVDTGVNTEAFF TGCAGCGTGGATACAGGGGTTAACACTGAAGCTTTCTTT
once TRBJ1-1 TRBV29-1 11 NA CSVDRGREAFF TGCAGCGTTGACAGGGGTAGGGAAGCTTTCTTT
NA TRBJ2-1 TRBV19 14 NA CASSPGTGRNEQFF TGTGCCAGTAGTCCCGGGACGGGGAGGAATGAGCAGTTCTTC
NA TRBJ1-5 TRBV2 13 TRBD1 CANWDRRRQPQHF TGTGCCAACTGGGACAGAAGGAGGCAGCCCCAGCATTTT
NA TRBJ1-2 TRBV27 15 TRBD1 CASSLSGQPNYGYTF TGTGCCAGCAGTTTATCGGGACAGCCTAACTATGGCTACACCTTC
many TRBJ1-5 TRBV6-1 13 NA CASSPRGDQPQHF TGTGCCAGCAGTCCTAGAGGAGATCAGCCCCAGCATTTT
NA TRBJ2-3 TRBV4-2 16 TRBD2 CASSQEASGGRYTQYF TGTGCCAGCAGCCAAGAAGCTAGCGGGGGTCGGTATACGCAGTATTTT
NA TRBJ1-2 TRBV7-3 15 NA CASSLSGAGIYGYTF TGTGCCAGCAGCTTATCGGGGGCAGGGATCTATGGCTACACCTTC
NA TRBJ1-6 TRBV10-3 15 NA CAISEQGNYNSPLHF TGTGCCATCAGTGAACAGGGCAACTATAATTCACCCCTCCACTTT
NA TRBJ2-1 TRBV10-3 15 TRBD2 CAISAVTSIRGEQFF TGTGCCATCAGTGCTGTGACTAGCATCCGGGGTGAGCAGTTCTTC
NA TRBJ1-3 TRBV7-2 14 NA CASSFWGRIDTIYF TGTGCCAGCAGCTTTTGGGGGAGGATAGACACCATATATTTT
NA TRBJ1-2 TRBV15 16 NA CATSRDGGREDYGYTF TGTGCCACCAGCAGAGATGGGGGGCGGGAGGACTATGGCTACACCTTC
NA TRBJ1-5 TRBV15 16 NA CATSRDVGGARQPQHF TGTGCCACCAGCAGAGATGTGGGGGGGGCCCGTCAGCCCCAGCATTTT
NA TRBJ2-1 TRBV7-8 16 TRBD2 CASSLTSGDAYNEQFF TGTGCCAGCAGCTTAACTAGCGGGGACGCCTACAATGAGCAGTTCTTC
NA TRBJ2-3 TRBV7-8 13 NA CASSLTGTKTQYF TGTGCCAGCAGCTTGACCGGGACAAAAACGCAGTATTTT
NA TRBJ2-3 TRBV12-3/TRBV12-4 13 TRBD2 CASTRGVRDTQYF TGTGCCAGCACACGGGGGGTTCGGGATACGCAGTATTTT
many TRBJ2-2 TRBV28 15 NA CASKVPRAGTGELFF TGTGCCAGCAAAGTTCCGAGGGCGGGCACCGGGGAGCTGTTTTTT
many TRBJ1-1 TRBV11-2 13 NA CASSLDLGGEAFF TGTGCCAGCAGCTTAGATCTAGGGGGGGAAGCTTTCTTT
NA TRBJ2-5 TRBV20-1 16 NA CSADIGEKDLYETQYF TGCAGTGCAGACATCGGGGAGAAAGATCTCTACGAGACCCAGTACTTC
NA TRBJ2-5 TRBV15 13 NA CATTAGTQETQYF TGTGCCACCACCGCGGGGACGCAAGAGACCCAGTACTTC
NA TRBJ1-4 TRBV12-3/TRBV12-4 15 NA CASSPRGAENEKLFF TGTGCCAGCAGCCCAAGGGGGGCCGAGAATGAAAAACTGTTTTTT
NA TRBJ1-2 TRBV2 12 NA CASSSGSGGYTF TGTGCCAGCAGTTCAGGTTCTGGTGGCTACACCTTC
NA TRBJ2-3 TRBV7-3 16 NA CASSPLGGGSPDTQYF TGTGCCAGCAGCCCCCTGGGGGGAGGTAGCCCAGATACGCAGTATTTT
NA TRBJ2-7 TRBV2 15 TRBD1 CASSPGTGAGGEQYF TGTGCCAGCAGCCCGGGGACAGGGGCCGGGGGCGAGCAGTACTTC
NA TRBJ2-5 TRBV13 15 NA CASSSGQGGRETQYF TGTGCCAGCAGCTCCGGACAGGGAGGGCGAGAGACCCAGTACTTC
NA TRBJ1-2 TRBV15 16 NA CATSRKGTRGEYGYTF TGTGCCACCAGCAGAAAAGGGACACGGGGGGAATATGGCTACACCTTC
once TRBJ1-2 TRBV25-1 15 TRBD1 CASSAEDRRSYGYTF TGTGCCAGCAGCGCCGAGGACAGGAGGAGCTATGGCTACACCTTC
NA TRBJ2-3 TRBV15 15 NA CATRGAGRSTDTQYF TGTGCCACGCGAGGTGCGGGCCGTAGCACAGATACGCAGTATTTT
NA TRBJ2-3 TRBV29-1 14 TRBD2 CSLQAGGSTDTQYF TGCAGCCTCCAAGCGGGAGGGAGTACAGATACGCAGTATTTT
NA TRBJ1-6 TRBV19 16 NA CASSMSQYDGRSPLHF TGTGCCAGTAGTATGAGCCAGTACGATGGGCGTTCACCCCTCCACTTT
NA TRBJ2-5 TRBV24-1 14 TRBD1 CATSDWDRPETQYF TGTGCCACCAGTGATTGGGACAGACCAGAGACCCAGTACTTC
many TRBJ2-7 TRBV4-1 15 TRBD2 CASSQDERGIDEQYF TGCGCCAGCAGCCAAGACGAGCGGGGTATAGACGAGCAGTACTTC
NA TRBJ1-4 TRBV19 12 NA CASSIGNEKLFF TGTGCCAGTAGTATCGGCAATGAAAAACTGTTTTTT
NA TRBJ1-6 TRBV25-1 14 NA CASSESRGSSPLHF TGTGCCAGCAGTGAATCCAGGGGTAGTTCACCCCTCCACTTT
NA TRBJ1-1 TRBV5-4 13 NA CASRRNANTEAFF TGTGCCAGCAGACGAAATGCGAACACTGAAGCTTTCTTT
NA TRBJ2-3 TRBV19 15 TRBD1 CASSIVRQGADTQYF TGTGCCAGTAGTATAGTTCGACAGGGTGCAGATACGCAGTATTTT
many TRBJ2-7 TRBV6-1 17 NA CASSEVFEAGYSYEQYF TGTGCCAGCAGTGAAGTATTCGAGGCGGGGTACTCCTACGAGCAGTACTTC
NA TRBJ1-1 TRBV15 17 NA CATSRDIGQILNTEAFF TGTGCCACCAGCAGAGATATCGGACAGATATTGAACACTGAAGCTTTCTTT
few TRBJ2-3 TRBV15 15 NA CATSRDVRATDTQYF TGTGCCACCAGCAGAGATGTCAGGGCAACAGATACGCAGTATTTT
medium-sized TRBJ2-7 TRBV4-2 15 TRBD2 CASSSRLAGGYEQYF TGTGCCAGCAGCTCCCGACTAGCGGGAGGGTACGAGCAGTACTTC
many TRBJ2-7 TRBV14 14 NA CASSQANKGHKQYF TGTGCCAGCAGCCAAGCCAATAAGGGACACAAGCAGTACTTC
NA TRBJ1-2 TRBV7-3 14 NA CASSLNRQNYGYTF TGTGCCAGCAGCTTAAACCGACAGAACTATGGCTACACCTTC
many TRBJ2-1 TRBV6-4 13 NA CASSDRGHNEQFF TGTGCCAGCAGTGACAGGGGACACAATGAGCAGTTCTTC
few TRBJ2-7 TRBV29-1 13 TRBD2 CSVSSGRAYEQYF TGCAGCGTCTCTAGCGGGAGGGCCTACGAGCAGTACTTC
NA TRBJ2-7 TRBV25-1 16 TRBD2 CASSQVGTSGAYEQYF TGTGCCAGCAGCCAAGTTGGGACTAGCGGAGCCTACGAGCAGTACTTC
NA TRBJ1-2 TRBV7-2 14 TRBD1 CASGGSFGTGGYTF TGTGCCAGCGGGGGCTCGTTTGGGACAGGGGGCTACACCTTC
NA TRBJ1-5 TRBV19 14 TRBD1 CASTWGQWEQPQHF TGTGCCAGTACCTGGGGACAGTGGGAACAGCCCCAGCATTTT
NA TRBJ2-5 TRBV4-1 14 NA CASSQLVRGETQYF TGCGCCAGCAGCCAACTGGTCAGGGGTGAGACCCAGTACTTC